These T cell receptor beta chains were read from a single sample in a study of coeliac disease. Sequenced by immunoSEQ multiplex PCR; TCRdb stores in-frame clones only, minus some. The profile shows 3,500 to 5,000 clones, 65% to 70% of them singletons. The sample was intraepithelial lymphocytes from the gut. The source of these receptors is a woman aged 18 to 35 with active celiac disease. The CDR3 runs from the conserved cysteine through the conserved F or W.

J,length,V,CDR3
TRBJ2-7,13,TRBV14,CASSEGQGYEQYF
TRBJ2-3,15,TRBV7-6,CASRQAGGKTDTQYF
TRBJ1-1,14,TRBV5-6,CASSPKSFRVEAFF
TRBJ2-7,16,TRBV19,CASSPSTSGGPYEQYF
TRBJ2-5,13,TRBV6-6,CASSNKYQETQYF
TRBJ2-2,16,TRBV5-1,CASSKLGTQGAGELFF
TRBJ1-2,12,TRBV6-1,CASRQVIYGYTF
TRBJ1-1,12,TRBV6-5,CASSGEGTEAFF
TRBJ2-1,14,TRBV28,CASSGTSPYNEQFF
TRBJ2-7,13,TRBV7-2,CASRAGQAYEQYF
TRBJ1-2,12,TRBV15,CAVADGSYGYTF
TRBJ2-7,15,TRBV27,CASSLGRGSSYEQYF
TRBJ1-2,15,TRBV5-1,CASSRRQGDNYGYTF
TRBJ2-7,11,TRBV2,CASRGLYEQYF
TRBJ2-1,15,TRBV4-1,CASSQTSGSRNEQFF
TRBJ2-7,16,TRBV2,CASSEVGQGVIYEQYF